This T cell receptor beta chain derives from a study of T cell changes during pregnancy in multiple sclerosis. A single count supports this clone. From germline, CDR1 is MRHNA and CDR2 SNTAGT. This CDR3 comprises 15 residues. V shed 3 bases and J 7 bases; nucleotides not matched to a gene: 6. The data were produced by immunoSEQ multiplex PCR, yet TCRdb's version contains in-frame clones alone and is incomplete. This table holds tens of thousands of clones, around 90% found once. This chain joins TRBV6-4 and TRBJ2-1, with TRBD1 matching 10 bases. This specimen was peripheral blood, taken after pregnancy. The receptor was isolated from a female donor in good health, enrolled as a control in a pregnancy study. CDR3 protein: CASSERQGAGNEQFF. CDR3 bases: TGTGCCAGCAGTGAACGACAGGGGGCTGGGAATGAGCAGTTCTTC.